This T cell receptor beta chain was recovered during a study of OX40 agonist ivuxolimab in advanced cancers. Background on the study: Each dose-escalation patient presented with hepatocellular carcinoma, melanoma, renal cell or head and neck cancer. Three patients responded partially, comprising one with hepatocellular carcinoma and two with cutaneous melanoma.

A note on this clone: The antigen remains unidentified.

Here immunoSEQ multiplex PCR was the method, and the copy in TCRdb shows in-frame clones only, minus some. The sample carries some 30,000 clones, around 80% recorded once. Whole-study findings and limits: More expanded clones were seen, on average, in CD8+ T cells than in CD4+.

The germline V gene has CDR1 MGHRA and CDR2 YSYEKL. The CDR3 has 17 residues. V shed 2 bases and J 5 bases; nucleotides not matched to a gene: 11. The chain joins TRBV4-1 to TRBJ2-2, with TRBD1 identical over 7 bases. Specimen: CD4+ or CD8+ T cells sorted from blood, collected in a trial of the OX40 agonist ivuxolimab. This receptor was taken from an adult with an advanced solid tumor such as melanoma, head and neck, liver or kidney cancer. The CDR3 coding sequence is TGCGCCAGCAGCCAATCAACATGGTACAGGGGAACCGGGGAGCTGTTTTTT. This codes for CASSQSTWYRGTGELFF.